This T cell receptor beta chain was identified during a study of post-analysis software for immune sequencing data. The library was made from cDNA and included unique molecular identifiers. With roughly 1 to 10 million T cells as the source, approximately 500,000 cDNA molecules resulted. One entry per CDR3 protein, called by TCRdb with MiXCR from the PCR reads. The repertoire holds 550,000 to 700,000 distinct CDR3 sequences, with roughly 40% as singletons. Study-wide points: Relative to controls, patients had about five TRBV segments at higher frequency, with TRBV5-6, TRBV5-1 and TRBV20-1 among these.

CDR1 and CDR2 from the germline V gene are ENHRY and SYGVKD. The junction had 8 bases not matched to a gene; V was cut back by 6 bases and J by 5 bases. CDR3 length: 16 residues. This clonotype occurred a few times. The target antigen is unknown. Sequencing used blood. The chain carries TRBV10-3 and TRBJ2-3, with 13 bases lining up with TRBD2. The receptor was isolated from a girl aged 5-17 years with multiple sclerosis. This chain's CDR3 is CAIRRTSGRLLDTQYF. DNA for the CDR3: TGTGCCATCAGAAGGACTAGCGGGAGATTGTTAGATACGCAGTATTTT.